This T cell receptor (beta chain) was sequenced in a study of cytomegalovirus exposure and HLA in healthy donors (TCRdb year 2017). Turning to the overall study: An earlier analysis of a few hundred of the donors reported 250 to 300 Gb of sequence data and 100 million to 120 million unique TCR beta sequences obtained from around 180 million T cells. Donor age, sex, ethnicity and CMV serostatus were compiled together with the repertoire data. The study profiled the T cell repertoires of 500 to 800 subjects by immunosequencing and related them to cytomegalovirus serostatus. The aim of the study was to test whether cataloging public T cell receptors could identify signatures of past pathogen exposure. To decide whether each TCR beta V gene segment behaved as functional or pseudogenic, an earlier analysis of some 600 of the donors relied on high-throughput TCR beta sequencing. Every discovery cohort repertoire had been produced on one sequencing platform. A later analysis re-examined previously published TCR beta repertoires from roughly 650 donors and added high-resolution HLA genotyping to investigate patterns of TCR occurrence. An early release covering about 600 HLA-typed donors comprised approximately 300 gigabases of sequencing data and tens of millions of unique TCR sequences. Across approximately 400 genotyped donors of the cohort, an average of about 240,000 unique TCR beta nucleotide sequences per donor were sequenced, and around 19% of those sequences were non-productive. Both class I and class II loci were covered by HLA typing, at four-digit resolution. The number of donors typed differed by locus, with about 629-630 for A, B, C, DRB1 and DQB1, roughly 520 for DQA1, 606 for DPA1, and 400 to 490 for DPB1. Because of strong linkage in the cohort, a few DR-DQ haplotypes were treated as single units for association and clustering. Besides the first cohort of more than 650 subjects, a separate validation cohort made up of roughly 130 different subjects was used. To predict cytomegalovirus infection status, the study brought together high-throughput TCR immunosequencing, statistical association of individual TCRs with disease status, and machine learning. The genetic ancestry cluster associated with self-reported Caucasian donors included about 84% of the roughly 400 genotyped donors. A later genetic analysis used genome-wide SNP genotypes for about 60% of the roughly 670 donors, treating that subset as a discovery cohort. Rather than drawing on any new phenotypic data, the later analysis identified candidate immune exposures from TCR beta sequences and the way those sequences occurred across donors.

The CDR3 covers 15 residues, taking in both the cysteine and the phenylalanine. Only the CDR3 DNA stays, 45 bases, in frame from base 1. V is shortened by 6 bases, J by 1 base, and the region joining them spans 15 bases. The germline V gene gives CDR1 as SGHTA and CDR2 as FQGNSA. Library preparation used the immunoSEQ multiplex PCR assay. The multiplex PCR relied on a mix of 60 forward primers for TCR Vbeta segments and 13 reverse primers for TCR Jbeta segments. A multiplex PCR assay on genomic DNA amplified the CDR3 region of rearranged TCR beta genes. The Illumina HiSeq System was used to sequence the amplified TCR beta libraries as 87-base-pair reads. The paper's data handling went like this. Across the 500 to 850 repertoires, a later analysis counted approximately 75 million unique TCR beta chains, approximately 10 million of which were shared by at least two donors. A nearest-neighbor algorithm error-corrected the raw reads and collapsed the reads into unique sequences, merging closely related sequences to remove PCR and sequencing errors. V, D and J gene segments were assigned by aligning CDR3 sequences to IMGT reference sequences. For a sequence to be retained, a match of at least six nucleotides was required to both a V gene segment and a J gene segment. Rearrangements were called productive when the CDR3 lacked stop codons and stayed in frame with V and J; all others were non-productive. CDR3 was defined by IMGT convention, running from the second conserved V-encoded cysteine to the conserved J-encoded phenylalanine. The earlier analysis of roughly 590 of the donors excluded any sequence lacking an unambiguous match to a single V gene segment. An earlier analysis of about 600 of the donors called V segments functional above 56.7% productive rearrangements and segregating when the between-donor standard deviation exceeded 5%. To diagnose cytomegalovirus status from the catalog of TCR beta chain sequences, a statistical classification framework was built. A later analysis assigned V and J genes by comparing TCR nucleotide sequences with IMGT/GENE-DB human TR gene sequences. A later analysis assigned CDR3 sequences and most-parsimonious VDJ recombination scenarios with the TCRdist pipeline. In a later analysis, each TCR beta chain was defined by its CDR3 amino acid sequence together with its V-gene family, and reads lacking a unique V-gene family were excluded. A later analysis removed 450 to 600 highly shared, low-generation-probability nucleotide sequences to deal with suspected cross-contamination and a sequencing artifact. A later analysis calculated a clonal expansion index for each public chain from normalized within-repertoire ranks of inferred template counts. A later analysis computed generation probabilities with a VDJ recombination model fitted to out-of-frame rearrangements, and checked the results against IGoR. A later analysis scored TCR-TCR, TCR-HLA and TCR-CMV co-occurrence with hypergeometric tests, applying a repertoire-size bias correction to TCR pairs. A later analysis estimated false discovery rates by permuting HLA or CMV assignments 20 times. In a later analysis, co-occurring TCRs were grouped using DBSCAN, and TCRdist sequence similarity was added for clustering within HLA-allele-positive subsets. Repertoires with fewer than 30,000 or more than 120,000 public chains, plus five repertoires with anomalous nucleotide sharing, were excluded from co-occurrence clustering. Held by TCRdb, this immuneACCESS table contains in-frame sequences only and omits some clones. Under half of the omission traces to an unresolved V gene where checked; the cause of the rest is unknown. The DNA was the basis for D and trimming; V, J and clone size are from that table. The sample table holds 95,000 to 150,000 clones, of which over 70% were seen once. 2.5% to 3.5% of the sample is in the top ten clones.

Points on this clone: This clone's antigen is unknown. Base qualities are not at hand, and no much larger clone is one base apart.

On the study overall, not on this receptor specifically: Presence/absence analyses assumed roughly uniform sequencing depth across donors, an assumption that may not hold. A later genetic analysis reported fewer N-insertions in productive TCRs among donors in an Asian-associated ancestry cluster than the roughly 720-donor mean. Some IMGT-functional V segments, including TRBV6-2 and TRBV6-3, could not be distinguished by the 87-base-pair reads and were therefore excluded. A later analysis found that TCR association rates varied across HLA loci, with DRB1 alleles showing the most associated TCRs and HLA-C alleles the fewest. The sequencing pipeline was judged likely to have produced a cluster of highly shared sequence variants as a technical artifact. Most CMV-associated TCR beta chains appeared to be HLA-restricted in a later analysis, and the HLA associations seemed to be driven largely by CMV exposure. While some public TCRs were present in many individuals, most TCR sequences turned up only very rarely across donors. A later genetic analysis associated a missense DCLRE1C variant with V-gene and J-gene trimming of TCR beta chains, and an independent cohort replicated the association. It was suggested by the authors that the approach could potentially be generalized to other disease states and immunological phenotypes. In both the original and validation cohorts, the classifier was reported to diagnose cytomegalovirus status with high specificity and sensitivity. Because some donors lacked HLA typing at each locus, the association tests relied only on the typed subset. An earlier analysis of roughly 570 of the donors showed that most TCR beta V segments appeared in productive rearrangements either about 87% or about 30% of the time, which broadly matched IMGT annotations. In the study, 150 to 200 TCR beta chains were listed as associated with cytomegalovirus. In vitro tests confirmed that a few of the cytomegalovirus-associated TCR beta chains recognize cytomegalovirus antigens. In a later analysis, around 17,000 TCR beta sequences were associated with specific HLA alleles at a false discovery rate of 0.05. The earlier analysis of a few hundred of the donors excluded fewer than 20 rarely observed V segments, including chromosome 9 orphons, because counts were too low. A further reported finding was that TCR beta sequences accurately predicted the HLA-A and HLA-B alleles for most subjects in the first cohort. When HLA alleles, especially DR and DQ, strongly co-occurred, attributing TCR associations to individual alleles was difficult. Correlated functional status among segregating V segments might reflect linkage disequilibrium, but an unknown experimental factor could not be ruled out. This cohort had only TCR beta chains sequenced, and the lack of alpha or paired-chain data limited which features could be detected. CMV serostatus was the only immune exposure information available for the cohort. According to a later analysis, parvovirus B19, influenza, CMV and Epstein-Barr virus appeared linked to several top co-occurrence clusters. Compared with equally common non-associated chains, HLA-associated TCR beta chains in a later analysis were more clonally expanded and had lower generation probabilities.

The cohort was made up of approximately 700 healthy bone marrow donors. All cohort members were sampled while nominally healthy, although unrecorded immune exposures were likely present. The donor tested CMV seropositive and was one of the 289 seropositive cohort members. A peripheral blood sample was provided by each donor, and peripheral blood mononuclear cells were used for TCR beta sequencing. The Qiagen DNeasy Blood Extraction Kit was used to extract genomic DNA from the blood cell samples. The chain is made from TRBV7-2 and TRBJ1-1; the D gene is perhaps TRBD1, from 6 matching bases. Sequencing was done on a sample of PBMCs. The TCR sequence derives from a middle-aged woman in good health and CMV-seropositive. The CDR3 region reads CASRPTNRENTEAFF. The sequenced DNA is TGTGCCAGCAGACCCACTAACAGGGAGAACACTGAAGCTTTCTTT.